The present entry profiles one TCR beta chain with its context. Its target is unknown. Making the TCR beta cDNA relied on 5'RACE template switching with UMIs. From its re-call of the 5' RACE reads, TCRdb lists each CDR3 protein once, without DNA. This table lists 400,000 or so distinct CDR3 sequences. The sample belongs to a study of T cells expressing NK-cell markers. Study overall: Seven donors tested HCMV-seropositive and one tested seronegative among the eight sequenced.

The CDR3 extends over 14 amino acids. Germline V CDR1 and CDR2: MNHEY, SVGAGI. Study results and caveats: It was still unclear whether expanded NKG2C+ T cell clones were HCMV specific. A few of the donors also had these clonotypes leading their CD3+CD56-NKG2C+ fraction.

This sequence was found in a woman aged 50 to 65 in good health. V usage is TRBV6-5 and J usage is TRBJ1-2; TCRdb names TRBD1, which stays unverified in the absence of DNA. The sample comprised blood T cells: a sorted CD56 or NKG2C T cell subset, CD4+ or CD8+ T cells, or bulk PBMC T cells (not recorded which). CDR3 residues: CASRDRGGNYGYTF.